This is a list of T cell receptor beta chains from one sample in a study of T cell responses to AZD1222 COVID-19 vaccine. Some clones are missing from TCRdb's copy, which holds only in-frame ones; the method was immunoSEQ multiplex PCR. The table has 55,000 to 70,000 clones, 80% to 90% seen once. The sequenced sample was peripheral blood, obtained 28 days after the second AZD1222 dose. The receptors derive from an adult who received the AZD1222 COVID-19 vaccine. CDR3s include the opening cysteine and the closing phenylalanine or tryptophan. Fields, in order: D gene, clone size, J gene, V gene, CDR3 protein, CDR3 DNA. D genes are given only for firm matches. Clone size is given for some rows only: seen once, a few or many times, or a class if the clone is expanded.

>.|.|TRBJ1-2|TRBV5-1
CASGRDRANYGYTF
TGCGCCAGCGGAAGGGATCGGGCTAACTATGGCTACACCTTC
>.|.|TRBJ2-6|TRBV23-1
CASSRVARGRPSGANVLTF
TGCGCCAGCAGTCGGGTCGCCCGGGGCAGACCCTCTGGGGCCAACGTCCTGACTTTC
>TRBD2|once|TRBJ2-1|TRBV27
CASSFEAATSGSNEQFF
TGTGCCAGCAGTTTCGAGGCCGCGACTAGCGGGTCCAATGAGCAGTTCTTC
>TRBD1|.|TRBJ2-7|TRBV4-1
CASSQGQGVNYEQYF
TGCGCCAGCAGCCAAGGACAGGGGGTGAACTACGAGCAGTACTTC
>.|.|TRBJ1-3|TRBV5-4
CASSPGQSGNTIYF
TGTGCCAGCAGCCCCGGACAGTCTGGAAACACCATATATTTT
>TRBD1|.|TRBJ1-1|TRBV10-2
CASGPTGGAFF
TGCGCCAGCGGACCGACAGGGGGAGCTTTCTTT
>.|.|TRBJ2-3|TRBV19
CASSIGLADTQYF
TGTGCCAGTAGTATAGGCCTAGCAGATACGCAGTATTTT
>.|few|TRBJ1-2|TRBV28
CASSLSDRDYGYTF
TGTGCCAGCAGTTTATCCGACAGAGACTATGGCTACACCTTC
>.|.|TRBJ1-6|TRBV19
CASSRTAVGYNSPLHF
TGTGCCAGTAGCAGGACAGCCGTTGGTTATAATTCACCCCTCCACTTT
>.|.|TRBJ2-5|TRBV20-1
CSASVLAAETQYF
TGCAGTGCTAGTGTGTTAGCGGCGGAGACCCAGTACTTC
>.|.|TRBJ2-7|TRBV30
CASPRGGSRYEQYF
TGTGCATCCCCGCGAGGCGGGTCACGCTACGAGCAGTACTTC
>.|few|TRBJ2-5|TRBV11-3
CASSVLEDAGGTQYF
TGTGCCAGCAGCGTGTTGGAGGACGCCGGAGGGACCCAGTACTTC
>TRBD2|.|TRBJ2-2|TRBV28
CASSYSGTSNTGELFF
TGTGCCAGCAGTTATAGCGGGACATCCAACACCGGGGAGCTGTTTTTT
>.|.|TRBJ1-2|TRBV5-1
CASSLADTVGHAYTF
TGCGCCAGCAGCTTGGCCGACACGGTTGGACACGCCTACACCTTC
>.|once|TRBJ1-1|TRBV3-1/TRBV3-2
CASSQGQLNEAFF
TGTGCCAGCAGCCAAGGGCAGCTCAATGAAGCTTTCTTT
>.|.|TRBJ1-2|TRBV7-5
CARSLVRDILSRCHYGYTF
TGTGCCAGAAGCTTAGTGAGGGACATTCTATCCCGGTGTCACTATGGCTACACCTTC
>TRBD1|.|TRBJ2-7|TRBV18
CASSGTENYEQYF
TGTGCCAGCTCAGGGACAGAGAACTACGAGCAGTACTTC
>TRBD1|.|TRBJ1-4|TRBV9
CASSVDRGDRGRSGEKLFF
TGTGCCAGCAGCGTAGATCGGGGGGACAGGGGGCGATCAGGTGAAAAACTGTTTTTT